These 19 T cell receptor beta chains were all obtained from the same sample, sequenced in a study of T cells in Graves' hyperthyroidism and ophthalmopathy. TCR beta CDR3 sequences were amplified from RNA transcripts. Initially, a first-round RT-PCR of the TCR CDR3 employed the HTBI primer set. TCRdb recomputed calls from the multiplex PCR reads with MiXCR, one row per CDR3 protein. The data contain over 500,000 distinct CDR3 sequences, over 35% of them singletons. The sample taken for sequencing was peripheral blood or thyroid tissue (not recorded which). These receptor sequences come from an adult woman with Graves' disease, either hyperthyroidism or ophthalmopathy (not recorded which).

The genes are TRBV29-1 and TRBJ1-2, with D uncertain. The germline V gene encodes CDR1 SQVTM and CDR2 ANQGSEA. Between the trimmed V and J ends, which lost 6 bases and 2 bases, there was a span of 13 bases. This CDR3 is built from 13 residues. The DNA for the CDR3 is TGCAGCGTCATCCCGCCAGCCAACTATGGCTACACCTTC. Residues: CSVIPPANYGYTF.

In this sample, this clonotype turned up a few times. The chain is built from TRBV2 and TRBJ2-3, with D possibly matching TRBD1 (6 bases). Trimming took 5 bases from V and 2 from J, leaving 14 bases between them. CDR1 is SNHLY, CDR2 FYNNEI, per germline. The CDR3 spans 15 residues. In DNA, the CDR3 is TGTGCCAGCAGTCAAGGACAGCCCAACACAGATACGCAGTATTTT. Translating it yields CASSQGQPNTDTQYF. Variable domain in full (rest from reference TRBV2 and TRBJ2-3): EPEVTQTPSHQVTQMGQEVILRCVPISNHLYFYWYRQILGQKVEFLVSFYNNEISEKSEIFDDQFSVERPDGSNFTLKIRSTKLEDSAMYFCASSQGQPNTDTQYFGPGTRLTVL.

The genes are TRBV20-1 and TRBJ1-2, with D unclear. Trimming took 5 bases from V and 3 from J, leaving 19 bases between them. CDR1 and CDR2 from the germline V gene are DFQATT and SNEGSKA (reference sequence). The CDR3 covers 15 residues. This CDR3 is CSAADGAGGYYGYTF. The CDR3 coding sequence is TGCAGTGCTGCGGACGGAGCAGGCGGTTACTATGGCTACACCTTC.

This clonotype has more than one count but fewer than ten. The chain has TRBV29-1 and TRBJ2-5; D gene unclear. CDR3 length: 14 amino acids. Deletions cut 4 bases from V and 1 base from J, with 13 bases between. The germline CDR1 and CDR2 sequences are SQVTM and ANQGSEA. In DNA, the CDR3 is TGCAGCGTTGGCTCGGCACGGTTCCAAGAGACCCAGTACTTC. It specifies CSVGSARFQETQYF.

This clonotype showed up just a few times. The CDR3 loop reads CASSHSGGGAFF. CDR3 coding DNA: TGTGCCAGCAGCCACTCGGGCGGTGGAGCTTTCTTT. V is TRBV14 and J is TRBJ1-1, with D unclear. Germline V CDR1 and CDR2: SGHDN, FVKESK. V was clipped by 3 bases and J by 10 bases, with 12 bases between them. The CDR3 is made up of 12 amino acids.

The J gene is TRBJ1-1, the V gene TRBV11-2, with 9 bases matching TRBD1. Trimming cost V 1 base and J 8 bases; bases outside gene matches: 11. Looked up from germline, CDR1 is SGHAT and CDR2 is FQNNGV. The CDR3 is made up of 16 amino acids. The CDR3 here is CASSLVGTGPLGEAFF. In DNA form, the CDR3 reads TGTGCCAGCAGCTTAGTTGGGACAGGGCCTCTCGGAGAAGCTTTCTTT.

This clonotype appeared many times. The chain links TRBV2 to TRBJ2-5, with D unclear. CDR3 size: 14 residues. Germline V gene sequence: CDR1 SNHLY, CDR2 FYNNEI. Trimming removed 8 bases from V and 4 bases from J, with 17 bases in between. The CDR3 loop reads CASGPQLALETQYF. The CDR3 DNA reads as TGTGCCAGCGGGCCTCAGCTGGCCTTAGAGACCCAGTACTTC.

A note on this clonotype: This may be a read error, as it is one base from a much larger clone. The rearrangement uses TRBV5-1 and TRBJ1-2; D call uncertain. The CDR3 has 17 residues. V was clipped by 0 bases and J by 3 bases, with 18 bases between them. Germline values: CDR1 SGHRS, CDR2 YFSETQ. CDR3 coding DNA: TGCGCCAGCAGCTTGGGGGGAGGGATGATCTCCCACTATGGCTACACCTTC. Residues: CASSLGGGMISHYGYTF.

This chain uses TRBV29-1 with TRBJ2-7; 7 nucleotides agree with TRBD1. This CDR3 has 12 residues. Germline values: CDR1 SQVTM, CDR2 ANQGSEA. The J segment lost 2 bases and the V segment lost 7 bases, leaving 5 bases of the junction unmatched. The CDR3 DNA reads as TGCAGCGGACAGGGCTCTCCCTACGAGCAGTACTTC. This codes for CSGQGSPYEQYF.

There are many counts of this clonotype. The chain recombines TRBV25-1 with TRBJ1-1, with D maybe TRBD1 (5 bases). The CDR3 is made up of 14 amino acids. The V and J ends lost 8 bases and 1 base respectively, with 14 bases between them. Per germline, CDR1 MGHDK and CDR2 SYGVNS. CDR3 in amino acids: CASCSFGGNTEAFF. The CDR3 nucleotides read TGTGCCAGCTGTTCATTTGGGGGGAACACTGAAGCTTTCTTT.

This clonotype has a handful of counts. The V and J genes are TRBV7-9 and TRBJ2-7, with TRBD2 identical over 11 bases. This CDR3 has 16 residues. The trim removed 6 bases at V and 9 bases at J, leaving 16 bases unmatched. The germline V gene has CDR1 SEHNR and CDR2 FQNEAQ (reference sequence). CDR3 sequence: CASSEARGLAGGRQYF. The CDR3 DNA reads TGTGCCAGCAGTGAAGCGCGGGGGCTAGCGGGAGGACGGCAGTACTTC.

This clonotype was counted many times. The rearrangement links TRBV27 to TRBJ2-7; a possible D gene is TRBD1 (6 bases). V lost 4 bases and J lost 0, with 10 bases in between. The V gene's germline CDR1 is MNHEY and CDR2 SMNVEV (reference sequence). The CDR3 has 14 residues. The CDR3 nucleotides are TGTGCCAGCAGTTGGGACAAAGGCTCCTACGAGCAGTACTTC. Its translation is CASSWDKGSYEQYF.

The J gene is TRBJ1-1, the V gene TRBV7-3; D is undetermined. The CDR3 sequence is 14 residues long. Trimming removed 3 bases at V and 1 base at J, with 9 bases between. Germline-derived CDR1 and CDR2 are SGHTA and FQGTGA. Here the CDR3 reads CASSFGPSNTEAFF. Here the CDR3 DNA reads TGTGCCAGCAGCTTCGGTCCCTCGAACACTGAAGCTTTCTTT. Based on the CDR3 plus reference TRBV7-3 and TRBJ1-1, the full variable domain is GAGVSQTPSNKVTEKGKYVELRCDPISGHTALYWYRQSLGQGPEFLIYFQGTGAADDSGLPNDRFFAVRPEGSVSTLKIQRTERGDSAVYLCASSFGPSNTEAFFGQGTRLTVV.

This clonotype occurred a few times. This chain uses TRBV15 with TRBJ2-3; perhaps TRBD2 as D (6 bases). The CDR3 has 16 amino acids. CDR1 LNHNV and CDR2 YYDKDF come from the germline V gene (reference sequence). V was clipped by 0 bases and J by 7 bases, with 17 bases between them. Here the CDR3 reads CATSRERAGWTNTQYF. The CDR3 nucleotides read TGTGCCACCAGCAGAGAGAGGGCCGGATGGACTAATACGCAGTATTTT. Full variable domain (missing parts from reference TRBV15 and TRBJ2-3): DAMVIQNPRYQVTQFGKPVTLSCSQTLNHNVMYWYQQKSSQAPKLLFHYYDKDFNNEADTPDNFQSRRPNTSFCFLDIRSPGLGDTAMYLCATSRERAGWTNTQYFGPGTRLTVL.

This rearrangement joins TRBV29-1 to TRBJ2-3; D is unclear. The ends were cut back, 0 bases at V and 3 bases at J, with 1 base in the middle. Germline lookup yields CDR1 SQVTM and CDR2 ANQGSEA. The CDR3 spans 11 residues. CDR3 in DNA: TGCAGCGTTGAAGAAACAGATACGCAGTATTTT. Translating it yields CSVEETDTQYF.

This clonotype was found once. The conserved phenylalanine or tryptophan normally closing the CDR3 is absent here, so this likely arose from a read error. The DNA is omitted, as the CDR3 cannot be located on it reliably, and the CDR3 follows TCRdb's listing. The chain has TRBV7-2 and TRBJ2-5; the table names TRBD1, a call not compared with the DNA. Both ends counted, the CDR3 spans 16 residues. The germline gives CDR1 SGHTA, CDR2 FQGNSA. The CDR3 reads CASSRVTGVDGYTFGS.

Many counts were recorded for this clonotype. The CDR3 bases are TGCAGCGTTGATGGGACAGAGGAAAACTATGGCTACACCTTC. Protein product: CSVDGTEENYGYTF. This chain links TRBV29-1 with TRBJ1-2; 7 bases map to TRBD1. The germline V gene encodes CDR1 SQVTM and CDR2 ANQGSEA. The CDR3 covers 14 residues. V gave up 3 bases and J gave up 2 bases; unmatched junction bases: 6.

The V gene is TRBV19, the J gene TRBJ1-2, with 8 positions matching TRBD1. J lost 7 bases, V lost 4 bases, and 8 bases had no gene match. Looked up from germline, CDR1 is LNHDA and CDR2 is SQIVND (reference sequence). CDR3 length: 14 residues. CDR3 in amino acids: CASSTNQGALGYTF. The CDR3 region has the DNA TGTGCCAGTAGTACCAACCAGGGGGCGCTTGGCTACACCTTC. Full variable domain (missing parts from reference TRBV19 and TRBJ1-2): DGGITQSPKYLFRKEGQNVTLSCEQNLNHDAMYWYRQDPGQGLRLIYYSQIVNDFQKGDIAEGYSVSREKKESFPLTVTSAQKNPTAFYLCASSTNQGALGYTFGSGTRLTVV.

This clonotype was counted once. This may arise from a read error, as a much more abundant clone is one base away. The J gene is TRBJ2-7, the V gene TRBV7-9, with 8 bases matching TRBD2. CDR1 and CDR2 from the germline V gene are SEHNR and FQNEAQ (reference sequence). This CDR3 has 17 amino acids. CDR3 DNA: TGTGCCGGCAGCTTAGTTACTAGCGGAGTCTCTTTCCACGAGCAGTACTTC. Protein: CAGSLVTSGVSFHEQYF.